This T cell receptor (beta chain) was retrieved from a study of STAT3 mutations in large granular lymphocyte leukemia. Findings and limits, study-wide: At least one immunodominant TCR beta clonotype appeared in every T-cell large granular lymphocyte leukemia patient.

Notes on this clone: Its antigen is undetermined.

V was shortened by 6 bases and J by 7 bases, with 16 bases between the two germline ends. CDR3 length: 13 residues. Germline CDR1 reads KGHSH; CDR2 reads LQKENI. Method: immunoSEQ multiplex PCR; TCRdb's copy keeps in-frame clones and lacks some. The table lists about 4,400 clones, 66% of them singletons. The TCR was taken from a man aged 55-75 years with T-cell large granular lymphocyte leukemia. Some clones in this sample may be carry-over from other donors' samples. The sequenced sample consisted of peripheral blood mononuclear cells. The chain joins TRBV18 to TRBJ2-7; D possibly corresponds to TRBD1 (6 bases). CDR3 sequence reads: CASSPGGSQEQYV. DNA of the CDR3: TGTGCCAGCTCCCCTGGGGGCTCGCAAGAGCAGTACGTC.